The T cell receptor (beta chain) described here comes from a study of blood T cell repertoires in COVID-19. Sequencing used immunoSEQ multiplex PCR; TCRdb keeps in-frame clones, though not all of them. Of over 300,000 clones listed, 88% are singletons. Trimming cost V 0 bases and J 3 bases; bases outside gene matches: 4. This CDR3 is 15 amino acids long. Germline assignment: CDR1 SGHAT and CDR2 FQNNGV. Donors were grouped by their self-reported clinical history. J is TRBJ2-7 and V is TRBV11-2; 8 nucleotides match TRBD1. The sequenced sample consisted of PBMCs or T cells enriched from blood (not recorded which). The sequence came from a woman in her thirties with acute COVID-19. The chain's CDR3 is CASSLEAGGYYEQYF. CDR3 in DNA: TGTGCCAGCAGCTTAGAAGCAGGGGGCTACTACGAGCAGTACTTC.